This T cell receptor beta chain was observed in a study of technical replicates of blood from a few donors. The repertoire was sequenced with immunoSEQ multiplex PCR; TCRdb's copy has only in-frame clones and lacks some. Of about 84,000 clones listed, 85% to 95% were seen once; the top ten hold approximately 0.25%. This CDR3 has 14 residues. CDR1 and CDR2 (germline): MDHEN, SYDVKM. Deletions cut 5 bases from V and 5 bases from J, with 15 bases between. Sequenced material: T cells isolated from PBMCs. The TCR comes from a human donor in good health. The chain employs TRBV28 and TRBJ2-5; D might be TRBD2 (5 bases). The CDR3 nucleotides read TGTGCCAGCAGTCTAAACGGGATATTGGAGACCCAGTACTTC. This sequence encodes CASSLNGILETQYF.